This T cell receptor (beta chain) was obtained from a study of cytomegalovirus exposure and HLA in healthy donors (dated by TCRdb to 2017 to 2019). Looking at the study overall: In an earlier analysis of some 550 of the donors, 276 Gb of sequence data and just under 120 million unique TCR beta sequences from approximately 180 million T cells were reported. A separate validation cohort of roughly 130 different subjects was used in addition to the approximately 610-subject first cohort. To study patterns of TCR occurrence, a later analysis re-analyzed previously published TCR beta repertoires from 500 to 850 donors and added high-resolution HLA genotyping. About five DR-DQ haplotypes were treated as single units for association and clustering because of strong linkage in the cohort. In the later analysis, no new phenotypic data were used to find candidate immune exposures; instead, reliance was placed on TCR beta sequences and their occurrence across donors. Among the roughly 400 genotyped donors, around 81% belonged to the genetic ancestry cluster associated with self-reported Caucasian donors. An early release that covered several hundred HLA-typed donors contained about 300 gigabases of sequencing data and 80 million or so unique TCR sequences. The study used immunosequencing to profile the T cell repertoires of about 670 subjects and linked those repertoires to cytomegalovirus serostatus. A later genetic analysis took genome-wide SNP genotypes for about three fifths of the roughly 700 donors and used that subset as a discovery cohort. In an earlier analysis of 587 of the donors, high-throughput TCR beta sequencing was used to judge whether each TCR beta V gene segment behaved as functional or pseudogenic. Alongside the repertoire data, information on donor age, sex, ethnicity and CMV serostatus was compiled. All discovery cohort repertoires had been generated on a single sequencing platform. The study aimed to test whether signatures of past pathogen exposure could be identified by cataloging public T cell receptors. To predict cytomegalovirus infection status, the study brought together high-throughput TCR immunosequencing, statistical association of individual TCRs with disease status, and machine learning. The number of typed donors differed by locus: about 629-640 for A, B, C, DRB1 and DQB1; about 520 for DQA1; some 610 for DPA1; and around 490 for DPB1. Among a few hundred genotyped donors of the cohort, an average of approximately 240,000 unique TCR beta nucleotide sequences were sequenced per donor, approximately 20% of them non-productive. HLA typing included class I and class II loci at four-digit resolution.

In total, roughly 710 healthy bone marrow donors made up the cohort. All cohort members were sampled while nominally healthy, although unrecorded immune exposures were likely present. The donor tested CMV seronegative, placing the donor among the approximately 400 seronegative members of the cohort. Each donor provided a peripheral blood sample, and peripheral blood mononuclear cells were used for TCR beta sequencing. Genomic DNA was extracted from the blood cell samples with the Qiagen DNeasy Blood Extraction Kit. The investigation overall reported the following: According to a later analysis, most CMV-associated TCR beta chains appeared to be HLA-restricted, and the HLA associations seemed to be driven largely by CMV exposure. Cytomegalovirus status was reported to be diagnosed by the classifier with high specificity and sensitivity in both the original and validation cohorts. Specific HLA alleles were associated with 16,951 TCR beta sequences at a false discovery rate of 0.05 in a later analysis. Broadly in line with IMGT annotations, most TCR beta V segments showed up in productive rearrangements about 87% or about 30% of the time in an earlier analysis of a few hundred of the donors. In a later genetic analysis, a missense DCLRE1C variant was associated with V-gene and J-gene trimming of TCR beta chains, and the association was replicated in an independent cohort. A later analysis found that HLA-associated TCR beta chains were more clonally expanded and had lower generation probabilities than equally common non-associated chains. Across donors, most TCR sequences were observed very rarely, whereas some public TCRs were present in many individuals. Only TCR beta chains were sequenced in this cohort, and the absence of alpha or paired-chain data limited detectable features. The sequencing pipeline was judged likely to have produced a cluster of highly shared sequence variants as a technical artifact. Assigning TCR associations to individual alleles was difficult when HLA alleles, especially DR and DQ, strongly co-occurred. The only immune exposure information available for the cohort was CMV serostatus. Because counts were too low, some 17 rarely observed V segments, including chromosome 9 orphons, were excluded from the earlier analysis of fewer than 650 of the donors. Three of the identified cytomegalovirus-associated TCR beta chains were confirmed in vitro to be specific for cytomegalovirus antigens. A later genetic analysis reported fewer N-insertions in productive TCRs among donors in an Asian-associated ancestry cluster than the roughly 700-donor mean. In a later analysis, several top co-occurrence clusters were reported to appear linked to parvovirus B19, influenza, CMV and Epstein-Barr virus. Presence/absence analyses assumed roughly uniform sequencing depth across donors, an assumption that may not hold. Linkage disequilibrium might explain the correlated functional status among segregating V segments, but an unknown experimental factor could not be excluded. In a later analysis, the rate of TCR association differed among HLA loci, with DRB1 alleles having the most associated TCRs and HLA-C alleles having the fewest. HLA typing was unavailable for some donors at each locus, so association tests used only the typed subset. It was suggested by the authors that the approach could potentially be generalized to other disease states and immunological phenotypes. The study listed 150 to 200 TCR beta chains as associated with cytomegalovirus. A further reported finding was that TCR beta sequences accurately predicted the HLA-A and HLA-B alleles for most subjects in the first cohort.

This clone was recorded only once. The antigen this receptor binds is unknown. Per-base quality was not reported, and no clone a single base away is much larger than it. Libraries were prepared through the immunoSEQ multiplex PCR assay. A mixture of 60 forward primers for TCR Vbeta segments and 13 reverse primers for TCR Jbeta segments was used in the multiplex PCR. Amplification of the CDR3 region of rearranged TCR beta genes was performed with a multiplex PCR assay on genomic DNA. The amplified TCR beta libraries were sequenced on the Illumina HiSeq System as 87-base-pair reads. In the paper's pipeline: A later analysis counted approximately 84 million unique TCR beta chains across the 650 to 800 repertoires, and around 9.9 million of these chains were shared by at least two donors. Raw reads were error-corrected and collapsed into unique sequences by a nearest-neighbor algorithm in which closely related sequences were merged to remove PCR and sequencing errors. To assign V, D and J gene segments, CDR3 sequences were aligned to IMGT reference sequences. For a sequence to be retained, at least a six-nucleotide match to both a V gene segment and a J gene segment was required. Rearrangements were classified as productive when the CDR3 lacked stop codons and remained in frame with V and J, and all other rearrangements were classified as non-productive. CDR3 was defined by IMGT convention, running from the second conserved V-encoded cysteine to the conserved J-encoded phenylalanine. In an earlier analysis of around 640 of the donors, sequences lacking an unambiguous match to a single V gene segment were excluded. An earlier analysis of about 600 of the donors called V segments functional above 56.7% productive rearrangements and segregating when the between-donor standard deviation exceeded 5%. A statistical classification framework was built for diagnosing cytomegalovirus status from the catalog of TCR beta chain sequences. A later analysis assigned V and J genes by comparing TCR nucleotide sequences with IMGT/GENE-DB human TR gene sequences. The TCRdist pipeline was used in a later analysis to assign CDR3 sequences and most-parsimonious VDJ recombination scenarios. In a later analysis, each TCR beta chain was defined by its CDR3 amino acid sequence together with its V-gene family, and reads lacking a unique V-gene family were excluded. In a later analysis, fewer than 650 highly shared, low-generation-probability nucleotide sequences were removed to address suspected cross-contamination and a sequencing artifact. A later analysis calculated a clonal expansion index for each public chain from normalized within-repertoire ranks of inferred template counts. A later analysis computed generation probabilities with a VDJ recombination model fitted to out-of-frame rearrangements, and checked the results against IGoR. A later analysis scored TCR-TCR, TCR-HLA and TCR-CMV co-occurrence with hypergeometric tests, applying a repertoire-size bias correction to TCR pairs. To estimate false discovery rates, a later analysis permuted the HLA or CMV assignments 20 times. A later analysis grouped co-occurring TCRs with DBSCAN, adding TCRdist sequence similarity when clustering within HLA-allele-positive subsets. Repertoires with fewer than 30,000 or more than 120,000 public chains, plus five repertoires with anomalous nucleotide sharing, were excluded from co-occurrence clustering. The table was pulled from immuneACCESS by TCRdb, which kept in-frame rearrangements only. Such tables lose some clones; where checked, under half of the loss comes from unresolved V genes, and the rest has no known cause. V and J calls and clone size are copied from that table; D and trimming were computed from the DNA. The sample includes some 190,000 clones, with 76% observed a single time. The ten largest make up roughly 1.5% of the sample.

Sequenced input: PBMCs. The receptor was isolated from a man between 18 and 35 years old in good health and CMV-seronegative.

The CDR3 protein sequence reads: CASSVDGDSGQYF. The base sequence is TGTGCCAGCAGCGTAGACGGGGACTCCGGGCAGTACTTC. The chain uses TRBV9 and TRBJ2-7, and TRBD2 may be the D gene, going by 6 matching bases. Cut back by 0 bases and 9 bases, the V and J ends lie 13 bases apart. From the germline V gene, CDR1 is SGDLS and CDR2 is YYNGEE. The CDR3 covers 13 residues, taking in both the cysteine and the phenylalanine. This entry keeps only the CDR3 DNA: 39 bases, framed from base 1.